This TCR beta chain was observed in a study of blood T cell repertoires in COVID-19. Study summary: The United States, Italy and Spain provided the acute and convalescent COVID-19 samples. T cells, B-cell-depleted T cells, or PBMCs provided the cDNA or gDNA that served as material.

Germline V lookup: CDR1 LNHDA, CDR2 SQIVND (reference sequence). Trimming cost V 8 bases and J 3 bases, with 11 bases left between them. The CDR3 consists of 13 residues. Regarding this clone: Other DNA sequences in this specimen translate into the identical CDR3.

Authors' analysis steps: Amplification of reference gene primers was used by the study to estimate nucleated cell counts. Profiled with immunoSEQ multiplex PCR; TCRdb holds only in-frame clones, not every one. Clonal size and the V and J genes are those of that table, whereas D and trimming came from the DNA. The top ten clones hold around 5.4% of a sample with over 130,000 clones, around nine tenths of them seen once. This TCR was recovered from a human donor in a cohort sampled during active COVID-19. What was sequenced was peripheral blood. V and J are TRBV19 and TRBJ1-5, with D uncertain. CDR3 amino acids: CASFPGNNQPQHF. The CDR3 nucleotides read TGTGCCAGTTTCCCGGGAAACAATCAGCCCCAGCATTTT. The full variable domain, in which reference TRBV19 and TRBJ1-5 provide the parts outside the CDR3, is DGGITQSPKYLFRKEGQNVTLSCEQNLNHDAMYWYRQDPGQGLRLIYYSQIVNDFQKGDIAEGYSVSREKKESFPLTVTSAQKNPTAFYLCASFPGNNQPQHFGDGTRLSIL.